This TCR beta chain derives from a study of cytomegalovirus exposure and HLA in healthy donors. Points from the study as a whole: After further analysis at a later stage, 15,000 to 20,000 TCR beta sequences were associated with HLA alleles at 0.05 false discovery rate.

As concerns this clone: Its matching antigen is unknown.

The germline CDR1 and CDR2 sequences are SGHDT and YYEEEE. J gave up 5 bases and V 4 bases, and 13 bases lay outside the gene matches. CDR3 length: 16 amino acids. Use of 60 Vbeta and 13 Jbeta primers characterized the PCR. Per the original methods: In a later analysis, of 70 million to 85 million unique beta chains, some 10 million appeared in at least two donors. The protocol was immunoSEQ multiplex PCR, while the TCRdb copy is restricted to in-frame clones and leaves out a portion. V, J and clone size were drawn from that table, and D and trimming were deduced from the DNA. The repertoire holds about 160,000 clones, with approximately 74% as singletons.

The chain joins TRBV5-6 to TRBJ2-3, with 7 bases fitting TRBD1. Sequencing was done on a sample of PBMCs. The receptor was derived from a woman younger than 45 in good health and CMV-seronegative. CDR3 residues: CASSPNRQGVRDTQYF. The CDR3 DNA sequence: TGTGCCAGCAGCCCTAATCGACAGGGCGTCAGAGATACGCAGTATTTT.